Listed below are T cell receptor beta chains from one sample, sequenced in a study of T cell responses to AZD1222 COVID-19 vaccine. The repertoire was sequenced with immunoSEQ multiplex PCR; TCRdb's copy has only in-frame clones and lacks some. The sample yields around 130,000 clones, about nine tenths seen once. This sample comprised peripheral blood, obtained 28 days after the second dose of the MenACWY control vaccine. The receptors originated from an adult who received the MenACWY meningococcal vaccine as a control. Each CDR3 is given with its conserved first and last residue. The D gene is left open where the match is weak. Some rows mark clone size as missing; the rest say once, few, many or name a class of expanded clone.

TRBJ1-5 | TRBV27 | TRBD1 | - | CASSFRTGGKQPQHF | TGTGCCAGCAGTTTTCGGACAGGGGGCAAGCAGCCCCAGCATTTT
TRBJ1-2 | TRBV5-1 | TRBD1 | - | CASSLGQAWDYGYTF | TGCGCCAGCAGCCTAGGACAGGCCTGGGACTATGGCTACACCTTC
TRBJ1-1 | TRBV19 | TRBD1 | - | CASRFRDRVEAFF | TGTGCCAGTAGGTTCCGGGACAGGGTTGAAGCTTTCTTT
TRBJ2-2 | TRBV6-5 | TRBD2 | - | CASSPGGLDTGELFF | TGTGCCAGCAGCCCGGGGGGGTTGGACACCGGGGAGCTGTTTTTT
TRBJ2-1 | TRBV27 | - | - | CASRWTNVGEQFF | TGTGCCAGCAGGTGGACGAATGTGGGTGAGCAGTTCTTC
TRBJ2-1 | TRBV28 | TRBD2 | medium-sized | CASSLEGGGPWNEQFF | TGTGCCAGCAGTTTAGAGGGCGGGGGGCCCTGGAATGAGCAGTTCTTC
TRBJ2-7 | TRBV7-9 | TRBD1 | - | CASSLRDSSYEQYF | TGTGCCAGCAGCCTTCGGGACAGCTCCTACGAGCAGTACTTC
TRBJ1-3 | TRBV15 | TRBD1 | - | CATSRDTGQRSGNTIYF | TGTGCCACCAGCAGAGATACGGGACAGCGCTCTGGAAACACCATATATTTT
TRBJ1-3 | TRBV30 | - | - | CAWSVLGVYSGNTIYF | TGTGCCTGGAGTGTACTAGGGGTCTACTCTGGAAACACCATATATTTT
TRBJ2-1 | TRBV11-2 | - | few | CASSLYGGEQFF | TGTGCCAGCAGCTTATACGGGGGTGAGCAGTTCTTC
TRBJ1-1 | TRBV28 | - | - | CASKTSGTEAFF | TGTGCCAGCAAAACCAGCGGCACTGAAGCTTTCTTT
TRBJ2-1 | TRBV18 | TRBD2 | - | CASSPGTSGHNEQFF | TGTGCCAGCTCACCCGGGACTAGCGGACATAATGAGCAGTTCTTC
TRBJ2-1 | TRBV5-1 | TRBD2 | - | CASSPMGLAVQGQFF | TGCGCCAGCAGCCCCATGGGACTAGCGGTCCAGGGGCAGTTCTTC
TRBJ2-7 | TRBV5-4 | - | - | CASSLAPAVNSYEQYF | TGTGCCAGCAGCTTGGCCCCAGCGGTAAACTCCTACGAGCAGTACTTC
TRBJ2-2 | TRBV28 | - | - | CASSVSGGGGELFF | TGTGCCAGCAGTGTTAGCGGTGGGGGCGGGGAGCTGTTTTTT
TRBJ1-5 | TRBV19 | - | - | CASSIENSNQPQHF | TGTGCCAGTAGTATAGAGAATAGCAATCAGCCCCAGCATTTT
TRBJ2-1 | TRBV5-1 | TRBD2 | - | CASSLDFGTSGLSSYNEQFF | TGCGCCAGCAGCTTGGACTTCGGGACTAGCGGATTGAGCTCCTACAATGAGCAGTTCTTC
TRBJ2-5 | TRBV28 | - | - | CASSPTSGPPRETQYF | TGTGCCAGCAGTCCCACCTCTGGACCGCCCAGGGAGACCCAGTACTTC
TRBJ2-2 | TRBV28 | TRBD1 | - | CASSSTGVRTGELFF | TGTGCCAGCAGCAGTACAGGGGTACGCACCGGGGAGCTGTTTTTT
TRBJ2-1 | TRBV5-4 | - | - | CASSLRGSSYNEQFF | TGTGCCAGCAGCTTGCGGGGGAGCTCCTACAATGAGCAGTTCTTC
TRBJ2-2 | TRBV5-5 | - | - | CASSLDHGELFF | TGTGCCAGCAGCTTGGATCACGGGGAGCTGTTTTTT
TRBJ1-2 | TRBV2 | - | - | CASRGDGRDHGYTF | TGTGCCAGCAGGGGGGACGGCAGGGACCATGGCTACACCTTC
TRBJ2-6 | TRBV2 | TRBD2 | - | CASTRLAGGRANVLTF | TGTGCCAGCACCCGACTAGCGGGGGGTAGGGCCAACGTCCTGACTTTC
TRBJ2-1 | TRBV14 | - | - | CASSQGVGPASYNEQFF | TGTGCCAGCAGCCAAGGTGTCGGGCCAGCCTCCTACAATGAGCAGTTCTTC